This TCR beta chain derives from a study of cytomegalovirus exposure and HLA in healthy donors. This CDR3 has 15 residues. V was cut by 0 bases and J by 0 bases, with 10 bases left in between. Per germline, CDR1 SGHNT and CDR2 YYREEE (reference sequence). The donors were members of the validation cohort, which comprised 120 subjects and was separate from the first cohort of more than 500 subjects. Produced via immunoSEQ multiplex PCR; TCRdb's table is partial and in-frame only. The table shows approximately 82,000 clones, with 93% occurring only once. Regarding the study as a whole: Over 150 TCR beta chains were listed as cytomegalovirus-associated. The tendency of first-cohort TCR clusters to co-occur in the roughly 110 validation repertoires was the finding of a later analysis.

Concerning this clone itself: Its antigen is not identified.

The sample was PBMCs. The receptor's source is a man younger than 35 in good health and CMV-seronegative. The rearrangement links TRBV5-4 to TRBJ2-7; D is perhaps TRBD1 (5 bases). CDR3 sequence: CASSLGGRPSYEQYF. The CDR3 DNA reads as TGTGCCAGCAGCTTGGGGGGCCGCCCCTCCTACGAGCAGTACTTC.